This T cell receptor (beta chain) originates from a study of chronic HIV infection and antiretroviral therapy. This clonotype has at least ten counts. Germline V gene sequence: CDR1 LNHNV, CDR2 YYDKDF (reference sequence). The CDR3 runs to 16 residues. V gave up 0 bases and J gave up 0 bases, with 6 bases separating them. One entry per CDR3 protein, called by TCRdb with MiXCR from the 5' RACE reads. This table holds 39,000 or so distinct CDR3 sequences, roughly 8% found once. What was sequenced was peripheral blood. This sequence joins TRBV15 and TRBJ2-6; no definite D call. This clonotype originated in an adult who had HIV and had not received antiretroviral therapy, or was an uninfected healthy control (not recorded which). CDR3 DNA: TGTGCCACCAGCAGAGATGGGATCTCTGGGGCCAACGTCCTGACTTTC. This sequence encodes CATSRDGISGANVLTF.